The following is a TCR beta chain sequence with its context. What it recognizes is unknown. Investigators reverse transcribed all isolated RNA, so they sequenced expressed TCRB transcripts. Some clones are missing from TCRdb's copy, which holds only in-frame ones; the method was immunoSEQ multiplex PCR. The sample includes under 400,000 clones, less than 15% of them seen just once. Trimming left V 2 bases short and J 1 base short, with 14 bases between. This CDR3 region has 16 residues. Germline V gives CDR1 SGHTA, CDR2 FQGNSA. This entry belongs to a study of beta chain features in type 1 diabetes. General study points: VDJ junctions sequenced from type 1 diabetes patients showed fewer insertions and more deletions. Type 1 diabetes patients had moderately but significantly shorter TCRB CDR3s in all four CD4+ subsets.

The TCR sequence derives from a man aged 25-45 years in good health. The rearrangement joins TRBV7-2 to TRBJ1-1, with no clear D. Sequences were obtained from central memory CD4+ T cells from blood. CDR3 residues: CASSLIGYSTNTEAFF. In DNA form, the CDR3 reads TGTGCCAGCAGCTTAATAGGTTACAGTACGAACACTGAAGCTTTCTTT.